This TCR beta chain was retrieved from a study of T cells in Graves' hyperthyroidism and ophthalmopathy. Regions amplified from RNA transcripts were the TCR beta CDR3 regions. Researchers ran a first-round RT-PCR on the TCR CDR3 using the HTBI primer set. Via MiXCR, TCRdb re-called the multiplex PCR reads, giving one row per CDR3 protein. The profile shows a few hundred thousand distinct CDR3 sequences, around 16% of them singletons. CDR1 MNHEY and CDR2 SMNVEV come from the germline V gene (reference sequence). The germline V and J ends were trimmed by 3 bases and 5 bases, with 16 bases remaining between them. This CDR3 region has 15 residues. Ten or more counts support this clonotype.

This sequence joins TRBV27 and TRBJ2-5; D remains ambiguous. Sequenced sample: blood. The TCR comes from a woman between 40 and 55 years old with Graves' ophthalmopathy. CDR3 sequence: CASSFKLQPRETQYF. The CDR3 region has the DNA TGTGCCAGCAGTTTTAAACTCCAGCCCCGGGAGACCCAGTACTTC.